A single sample is the source of the 27 T cell receptor beta chains below, sequenced in a study of T cells after yellow fever vaccination. Each CDR3 protein is one row after TCRdb ran MiXCR on the 5' RACE reads. The repertoire holds 40,000 to 50,000 distinct CDR3 sequences, with 6% to 7% as singletons. Material: PBMCs, either bulk or a sorted T-cell subset (CD4+, CD8+, memory, or dextramer-sorted; not recorded which), obtained 45 days after the yellow fever booster vaccination. The receptors were sampled from a young man who received the YFV17D yellow fever vaccine.

The sample holds many counts of this clonotype. The V and J genes are TRBV5-1 and TRBJ2-4; either TRBD1 or TRBD2 may supply D (5 bases each). V lost 3 bases, J lost 6 bases, and 13 bases lay in between. The CDR3 contains 14 residues. Looked up from germline, CDR1 is SGHRS and CDR2 is YFSETQ. The CDR3 protein is CASSSGDGTNIQYF. The DNA for the CDR3 is TGCGCCAGCAGCTCCGGGGACGGAACAAACATTCAGTACTTC.

This clonotype has at least ten counts. This chain links TRBV5-1 with TRBJ2-2, with TRBD2 identical over 10 bases. V gave up 2 bases and J gave up 4 bases; unmatched junction bases: 5. The CDR3 totals 16 residues. Per the germline V gene, CDR1 is SGHRS and CDR2 is YFSETQ. CDR3 protein: CASSFLAGVSTGELFF. CDR3 nucleotides: TGCGCCAGCAGCTTCCTAGCGGGAGTTTCCACCGGGGAGCTGTTTTTT. The full variable domain, rest sourced from reference TRBV5-1 and TRBJ2-2, is KAGVTQTPRYLIKTRGQQVTLSCSPISGHRSVSWYQQTPGQGLQFLFEYFSETQRNKGNFPGRFSGRQFSNSRSEMNVSTLELGDSALYLCASSFLAGVSTGELFFGEGSRLTVL.

CDR3 sequence reads: CASSRGGTAYGYTF. The DNA of the CDR3 is TGTGCCAGCAGCCGAGGTGGGACAGCCTATGGCTACACCTTC. The rearrangement links TRBV7-2 to TRBJ1-2; TRBD1 matches 7 bases. J was trimmed by 4 bases and V by 5 bases; bases with no gene match: 7. Germline lookup yields CDR1 SGHTA and CDR2 FQGNSA. This CDR3 spans 14 amino acids. The full variable domain, completed using reference TRBV7-2 and TRBJ1-2, is GAGVSQSPSNKVTEKGKDVELRCDPISGHTALYWYRQSLGQGLEFLIYFQGNSAPDKSGLPSDRFSAERTGGSVSTLTIQRTQQEDSAVYLCASSRGGTAYGYTFGSGTRLTVV.

This chain connects TRBV7-2 to TRBJ2-1; D not resolved. The CDR3 length is 13 residues. In germline, CDR1 is SGHTA, CDR2 FQGNSA. Trimming took 4 bases from V and 6 from J, leaving 10 bases between them. This chain's CDR3 is CASSSPLRNEQFF. The CDR3 DNA sequence: TGTGCCAGCAGCTCCCCTCTACGCAATGAGCAGTTCTTC.

V gene TRBV15 combines with J gene TRBJ2-3; 9 bases map to TRBD2. The germline V gene encodes CDR1 LNHNV and CDR2 YYDKDF (reference sequence). After removal of 0 bases from V and 3 bases from J, the junction contained 16 bases not matched to a gene. CDR3 size: 20 residues. CDR3 residues: CATSRELRASGTGSTDTQYF. The CDR3 nucleotides read TGTGCCACCAGCAGAGAATTACGAGCTAGCGGGACGGGGTCGACAGATACGCAGTATTTT. The variable domain in full, with the rest retrieved from reference TRBV15 and TRBJ2-3, is DAMVIQNPRYQVTQFGKPVTLSCSQTLNHNVMYWYQQKSSQAPKLLFHYYDKDFNNEADTPDNFQSRRPNTSFCFLDIRSPGLGDTAMYLCATSRELRASGTGSTDTQYFGPGTRLTVL.

This clonotype was seen at least ten times. The J gene is TRBJ2-1, the V gene TRBV6-2 or TRBV6-3, with 8 nucleotides matching TRBD2. Germline V lookup: CDR1 MNHEY, CDR2 SVGEGT. This CDR3 region has 15 residues. The ends lost 5 bases at V and 6 bases at J; junction bases unmatched: 9. CDR3 region: CASSPSGRMGNEQFF. In nucleotides, the CDR3 is TGTGCCAGCAGTCCAAGCGGGAGAATGGGCAATGAGCAGTTCTTC.

This clonotype was counted at least ten times. The J gene is TRBJ2-7, the V gene TRBV5-1; perhaps TRBD2 as D (6 bases). V lost 0 bases and J lost 3, with 10 bases in between. The CDR3 has 14 residues. Germline lookup yields CDR1 SGHRS and CDR2 YFSETQ. The CDR3 DNA follows: TGCGCCAGCAGCTTGGGACTAGGGCTCTACGAGCAGTACTTC. Protein: CASSLGLGLYEQYF.

This clonotype was observed many times. The chain combines TRBV14 with TRBJ2-3; TRBD2 agrees at 7 bases. Per the germline V gene, CDR1 is SGHDN and CDR2 is FVKESK. With 4 bases clipped from V and 5 bases from J, the junction kept 12 bases outside the gene matches. The CDR3 spans 16 residues. CDR3: CASSPFGQAGKDTQYF. The DNA for the CDR3 is TGTGCCAGCAGCCCCTTTGGCCAAGCGGGAAAAGATACGCAGTATTTT.

This clonotype has a count of ten or more. The V and J genes are TRBV5-1 and TRBJ2-3; 7 positions match TRBD2. CDR1 is SGHRS, CDR2 YFSETQ, per germline. J lost 0 bases, V lost 6 bases, and 10 bases had no gene match. The CDR3 is made up of 16 amino acids. CDR3: CASTIGSGVSTDTQYF. The CDR3 region has the DNA TGCGCCAGCACCATCGGGAGCGGGGTGAGCACAGATACGCAGTATTTT.

J is TRBJ1-1 and V is TRBV7-9; D is undetermined. The V end was cut by 1 base, the J end by 1 base, with 4 bases between. Germline-derived CDR1 and CDR2 are SEHNR and FQNEAQ (reference sequence). This CDR3 spans 13 amino acids. CDR3 DNA: TGTGCCAGCAGCTTAGACCCGAACACTGAAGCTTTCTTT. Its protein is CASSLDPNTEAFF.

This clonotype was seen repeatedly, ten times or more. V usage is TRBV20-1 and J usage is TRBJ2-7; 10 bases align to TRBD1. Germline CDR1 and CDR2: DFQATT and SNEGSKA (reference sequence). CDR3 length: 13 amino acids. With 4 bases clipped from V and 2 bases from J, the junction kept 2 bases outside the gene matches. CDR3 DNA: TGCAGTGCTAAGACAGGGGGCCCCTACGAGCAGTACTTC. Translation gives CSAKTGGPYEQYF.

This clonotype was observed a handful of times. This rearrangement joins TRBV6-5 to TRBJ1-4; D is undetermined. The CDR3 loop spans 11 amino acids. Germline assignment: CDR1 MNHEY and CDR2 SVGAGI. V gave up 8 bases and J gave up 7 bases, with 8 bases separating them. The DNA for the CDR3 is TGTGCCAGCGGCCGTGTTGAAAAACTGTTTTTT. Translating it yields CASGRVEKLFF.

This clonotype was counted a few times. This chain links TRBV5-1 with TRBJ2-1; 14 bases match TRBD2. Germline V gives CDR1 SGHRS, CDR2 YFSETQ. CDR3 length equals 21 residues. Unmatched junction bases numbered 15, after V lost 4 bases and J lost 0 bases. CDR3 loop: CASSPTPLGLAGDHSYNEQFF. As DNA, the CDR3 is TGCGCCAGCAGCCCGACCCCCCTGGGACTAGCGGGAGACCACTCCTACAATGAGCAGTTCTTC.

This clonotype was seen repeatedly, ten times or more. V gene TRBV5-6 combines with J gene TRBJ2-1; no clear D. The length of the CDR3 is 12 residues. V was pared by 4 bases and J by 7 bases, with 9 bases between. Germline V gene lookup returns CDR1 SGHDT and CDR2 YYEEEE. The CDR3 bases are TGTGCCAGCAGCCAAACCTTTAATGAGCAGTTCTTC. Its translation is CASSQTFNEQFF.

As for this clonotype: This may come from a read error, since a much larger clone is one base off. This sequence joins TRBV20-1 and TRBJ2-3; no clear D gene. CDR1 and CDR2 from the germline V gene are DFQATT and SNEGSKA (reference sequence). Trimming cost V 5 bases and J 0 bases, with 9 bases left between them. The CDR3 consists of 13 residues. The CDR3 DNA is TGCAGTGCTCCTAACCCTAGCACAGATACGCAGTATTTT. Translation gives CSAPNPSTDTQYF.

This clonotype was picked up a small number of times. This chain connects TRBV28 to TRBJ1-1; D remains ambiguous. Per germline, CDR1 MDHEN and CDR2 SYDVKM. The CDR3 length is 14 residues. V dropped 2 bases and J dropped 4 bases, with 11 bases sitting between them. The CDR3 spells CASSLPGGATEAFF. The CDR3 DNA reads TGTGCCAGCAGTTTACCCGGAGGAGCCACTGAAGCTTTCTTT.

This clonotype was detected a few times. The rearrangement joins TRBV12-3 or TRBV12-4 to TRBJ2-5; TRBD2 matches 9 bases. After removal of 3 bases from V and 5 bases from J, the junction contained 4 bases not matched to a gene. The CDR3 extends over 14 amino acids. CDR3 sequence reads: CASSFAGGDETQYF. The CDR3 DNA reads TGTGCCAGCAGTTTTGCGGGAGGGGACGAGACCCAGTACTTC.

This clonotype was seen many times. The rearrangement joins TRBV12-3 or TRBV12-4 to TRBJ2-1; D unclear. Trimming left V 5 bases short and J 7 bases short, with 15 bases between. This CDR3 region has 14 residues. The CDR3 protein is CASSLDSMGNEQFF. DNA for the CDR3: TGTGCCAGCAGTCTTGACTCAATGGGGAATGAGCAGTTCTTC.

DNA for the CDR3: TGTGCCAGCAGTGACGGGGGGGGACACTACGAGCAGTACTTC. Its translation is CASSDGGGHYEQYF. The rearrangement links TRBV6-2 or TRBV6-3 to TRBJ2-7, with 8 bases identical to TRBD2. The CDR3 spans 14 residues. Per the germline V gene, CDR1 is MNHEY and CDR2 is SVGEGT. V shed 5 bases, J shed 3 bases, and the junction held 6 bases outside the gene matches.

The rearrangement joins TRBV20-1 to TRBJ2-7, with 7 bases lining up with TRBD2. V lost 2 bases, J lost 0 bases, and 7 bases stayed unmatched. Germline V lookup: CDR1 DFQATT, CDR2 SNEGSKA (reference sequence). The CDR3 covers 15 residues. The DNA for the CDR3 is TGCAGTGCTAGAAAGGCTAGCGGTCTCTCCTACGAGCAGTACTTC. Protein product: CSARKASGLSYEQYF.

The V gene is TRBV5-1, the J gene TRBJ2-3; D is unclear. Germline V gene sequence: CDR1 SGHRS, CDR2 YFSETQ. CDR3 length equals 15 residues. V lost 0 bases and J 3 bases, leaving 11 bases between the germline ends. CDR3 in DNA: TGCGCCAGCAGCTTGGCCGTGGGCACGACAGATACGCAGTATTTT. Residues: CASSLAVGTTDTQYF. The variable domain in full, completed from reference TRBV5-1 and TRBJ2-3, reads KAGVTQTPRYLIKTRGQQVTLSCSPISGHRSVSWYQQTPGQGLQFLFEYFSETQRNKGNFPGRFSGRQFSNSRSEMNVSTLELGDSALYLCASSLAVGTTDTQYFGPGTRLTVL.

This clonotype was picked up many times. The CDR3 sequence is CASSRSYEQYF. CDR3 sequence (DNA): TGTGCCAGCAGCCGCTCCTACGAGCAGTACTTC. The rearrangement uses TRBV7-2 and TRBJ2-7, with D unclear. The CDR3 covers 11 residues. Trimming removed 5 bases from V and 0 bases from J, with 2 bases in between. The germline V gene has CDR1 SGHTA and CDR2 FQGNSA.

The table lists this clonotype with many counts. J is TRBJ2-3 and V is TRBV29-1, with D perhaps assigned TRBD1 or TRBD2 (6 bases each). This CDR3 spans 12 amino acids. The germline gives CDR1 SQVTM, CDR2 ANQGSEA. The V and J ends lost 4 bases and 3 bases respectively, with 8 bases between them. This chain's CDR3 is CSVGRGTDTQYF. The CDR3 DNA reads as TGCAGCGTTGGGAGGGGGACAGATACGCAGTATTTT.

This chain joins TRBV27 and TRBJ1-6; possible D gene TRBD1, 6 bases. The CDR3 has 15 residues. Trimming stripped 3 bases from V and 9 bases from J, with 15 bases between. Germline V lookup: CDR1 MNHEY, CDR2 SMNVEV (reference sequence). Written as DNA, the CDR3 is TGTGCCAGCAGTTTCAACAGGGTACCAGGTTCACCCCTCCACTTT. It yields the protein CASSFNRVPGSPLHF.

This chain uses TRBV3-1 with TRBJ1-5, with D possibly matching TRBD1 (6 bases). The CDR3 has 18 residues. Between the trimmed V and J ends, which lost 1 base and 6 bases, there was a span of 22 bases. Germline loops: CDR1 LGHDT, CDR2 YNNKEL (reference sequence). CDR3 DNA sequence: TGTGCCAGCAGCCAAGCGGGAGGAGGGACCGGGGGCACTCAGCCCCAGCATTTT. It translates to CASSQAGGGTGGTQPQHF. Variable domain in full (rest from reference TRBV3-1 and TRBJ1-5): DTAVSQTPKYLVTQMGNDKSIKCEQNLGHDTMYWYKQDSKKFLKIMFSYNNKELIINETVPNRFSPKSPDKAHLNLHINSLELGDSAVYFCASSQAGGGTGGTQPQHFGDGTRLSIL.

The table lists this clonotype with many counts. This chain links TRBV7-2 with TRBJ2-1; a possible D gene is TRBD2 (6 bases). Trimming left V 5 bases short and J 0 bases short, with 14 bases between. The CDR3 is made up of 16 amino acids. Looked up from germline, CDR1 is SGHTA and CDR2 is FQGNSA. CDR3 region: CASSLKTRVSYNEQFF. As DNA, the CDR3 is TGTGCCAGCAGCCTAAAGACTAGAGTCTCCTACAATGAGCAGTTCTTC.

This clonotype was counted at least ten times. The chain is built from TRBV7-8 and TRBJ2-1; 13 bases line up with TRBD2. V gave up 3 bases and J gave up 6 bases; unmatched junction bases: 2. Germline-derived CDR1 and CDR2 are SGHVS and FQNEAQ. There are 15 residues in the CDR3. The CDR3 here is CASSFTSGRGNEQFF. The CDR3 DNA follows: TGTGCCAGCAGCTTCACTAGCGGGAGGGGCAATGAGCAGTTCTTC.